One and the same sample provided the 4 T cell receptor beta chains below, sequenced in a study of patients and donors after allogeneic stem cell transplantation. A single record per CDR3 protein comes from TCRdb applying MiXCR to the RT-PCR reads. This table holds 100,000 to 130,000 distinct CDR3 sequences, about a third found once. The sequenced sample was blood, either unsorted or a sorted T cell fraction (not recorded which). Every receptor here comes from a human donor who was either an allogeneic HSCT recipient or a stem cell or donor lymphocyte infusion donor (not recorded which). It is not recorded whose cells these are; they may come from a transplant donor.

The chain uses TRBV28 and TRBJ2-1; 7 positions match TRBD2. The trim removed 6 bases at V and 5 bases at J, leaving 7 bases unmatched. There are 14 residues in the CDR3. Germline V lookup: CDR1 MDHEN, CDR2 SYDVKM. DNA of the CDR3: TGTGCCAGCAGACCCAGACTAGCAAACAATGAGCAGTTCTTC. Translated: CASRPRLANNEQFF. Based on the CDR3 plus reference TRBV28 and TRBJ2-1, the full variable domain is DVKVTQSSRYLVKRTGEKVFLECVQDMDHENMFWYRQDPGLGLRLIYFSYDVKMKEKGDIPEGYSVSREKKERFSLILESASTNQTSMYLCASRPRLANNEQFFGPGTRLTVL.

The gene calls are TRBV23-1 and TRBJ2-2, with TRBD2 matching 10 bases. TRBV23-1 qualifies as an ORF whose function is uncertain. This CDR3 has 17 amino acids. V lost 1 base and J lost 5; bases outside the gene matches: 7. The CDR3, as DNA: TGCGCCAGCAGTCAATGGAGCGGGAGGGCCGGTACCGGGGAGCTGTTTTTT. Protein: CASSQWSGRAGTGELFF.

The V gene is TRBV5-1, the J gene TRBJ2-7, with D uncertain. CDR1 SGHRS and CDR2 YFSETQ come from the germline V gene. The length of the CDR3 is 13 residues. V was cut by 4 bases and J by 0 bases, with 8 bases left in between. CDR3 residues: CASSLRSSYEQYF. CDR3 DNA sequence: TGCGCCAGCAGCCTCAGAAGCTCCTACGAGCAGTACTTC.

V is TRBV24-1 and J is TRBJ2-3, with TRBD1 matching 7 bases. V dropped 2 bases and J dropped 4; count of bases not matched to a gene: 2. Germline CDR1 and CDR2: KGHDR and SFDVKD. The CDR3 totals 14 residues. DNA of the CDR3: TGTGCCACCAGTGATTCCCAGGGGGCAGATACGCAGTATTTT. As protein: CATSDSQGADTQYF.